The clone carrying this T cell receptor beta chain appeared many times. Compared with germline, one end of the junction differs, possibly owing to a read error. This CDR3 has 11 residues. From germline, CDR1 is SGHDT and CDR2 YYEEEE. For TCRbeta, the library was prepared with unique molecular identifiers. TCRdb recomputed calls from the PCR reads with MiXCR, one row per CDR3 protein. Seen here are hundreds of thousands of distinct CDR3 sequences, around 17% observed once, and the top ten hold 0.9% to 1.2%. These data originate in a study of T-cell reconstitution after alpha-beta-depleted transplantation in children.

The clonotype originates from a human donor who donated a stem cell graft to a child with acute myeloid leukemia. The chain couples TRBV5-6 to TRBJ1-2, with D possibly TRBD1 on 6 matching bases. Sequenced material: PBMCs from the stem cell graft donor, taken from the stem cell graft. Here the CDR3 reads CASSYGQLTNF. The CDR3 DNA reads TGTGCCAGCAGCTATGGACAGCTTACCAACTTC.